The sequence of this TCR beta chain was determined in a study of T cell changes during pregnancy in multiple sclerosis. Generated by immunoSEQ multiplex PCR, the TCRdb table keeps only in-frame clones and is missing some. The sample contains approximately 90,000 clones, 94% of which appear only once. Only one count was recorded for this clone. This material consisted of peripheral blood, taken in the third trimester of pregnancy. This sequence was found in a female donor with multiple sclerosis, enrolled in a pregnancy study.

CDR3 sequence reads: CASSPWTGPLTNEKLFF. CDR3 coding DNA: TGTGCCAGCAGTCCCTGGACAGGCCCTTTAACTAATGAAAAACTGTTTTTT. The chain has TRBV27 and TRBJ1-4; 7 nucleotides match TRBD1. The CDR3 spans 17 residues. Per the germline V gene, CDR1 is MNHEY and CDR2 is SMNVEV (reference sequence). Trimming cost V 5 bases and J 1 base; bases outside gene matches: 10.